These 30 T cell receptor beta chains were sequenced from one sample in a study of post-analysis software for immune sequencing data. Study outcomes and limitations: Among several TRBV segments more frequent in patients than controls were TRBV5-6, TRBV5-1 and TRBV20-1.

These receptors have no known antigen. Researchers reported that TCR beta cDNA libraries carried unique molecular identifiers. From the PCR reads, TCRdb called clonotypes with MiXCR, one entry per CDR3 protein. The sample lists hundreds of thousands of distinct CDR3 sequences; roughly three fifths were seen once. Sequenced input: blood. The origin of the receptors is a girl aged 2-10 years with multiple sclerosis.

CDR3 coding DNA: TGCGCCAGCAGCTTGGTGCTAGCGGGAGGCAGCAATGAGCAGTTCTTC. Its protein product is CASSLVLAGGSNEQFF. The chain employs TRBV5-1 and TRBJ2-1; 11 bases are a match to TRBD2. The CDR3 extends over 16 amino acids. The J segment lost 6 bases and the V segment lost 0 bases, leaving 5 bases of the junction unmatched. The germline V gene encodes CDR1 SGHRS and CDR2 YFSETQ.

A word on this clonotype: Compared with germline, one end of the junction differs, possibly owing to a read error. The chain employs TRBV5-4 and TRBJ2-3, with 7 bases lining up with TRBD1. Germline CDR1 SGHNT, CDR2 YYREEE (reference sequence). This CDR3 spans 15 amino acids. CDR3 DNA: TGTGCCAGCAGCTTGGACAGGGGCCTCACAGGTACGCAGTATTTT. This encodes CASSLDRGLTGTQYF.

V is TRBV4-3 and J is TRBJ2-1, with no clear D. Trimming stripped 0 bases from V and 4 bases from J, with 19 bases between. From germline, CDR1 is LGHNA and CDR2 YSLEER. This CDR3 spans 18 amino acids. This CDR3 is CASSQDFVGQNGYNEQFF. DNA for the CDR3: TGCGCCAGCAGCCAAGACTTCGTGGGCCAGAACGGTTACAATGAGCAGTTCTTC.

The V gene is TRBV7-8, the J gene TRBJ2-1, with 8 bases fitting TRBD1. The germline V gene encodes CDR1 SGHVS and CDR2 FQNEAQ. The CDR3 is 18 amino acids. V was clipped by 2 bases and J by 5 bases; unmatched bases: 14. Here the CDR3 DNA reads TGTGCCAGCAGCTTATTCGGGCAGGTCAGGGGGCCGGACAATGAGCAGTTCTTC. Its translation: CASSLFGQVRGPDNEQFF.

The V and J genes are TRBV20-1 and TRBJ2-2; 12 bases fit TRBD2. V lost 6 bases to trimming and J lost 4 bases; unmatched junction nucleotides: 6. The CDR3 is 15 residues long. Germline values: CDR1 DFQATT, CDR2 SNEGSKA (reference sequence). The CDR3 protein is CSASTSGGFTGELFF. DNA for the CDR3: TGCAGTGCCTCGACTAGCGGGGGTTTCACCGGGGAGCTGTTTTTT.

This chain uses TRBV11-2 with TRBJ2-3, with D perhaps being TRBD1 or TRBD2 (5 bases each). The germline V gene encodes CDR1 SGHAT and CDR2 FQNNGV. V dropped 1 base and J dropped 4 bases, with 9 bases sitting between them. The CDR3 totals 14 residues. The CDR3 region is CASSLGRGADTQYF. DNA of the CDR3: TGTGCCAGCAGCTTAGGGCGAGGGGCAGATACGCAGTATTTT.

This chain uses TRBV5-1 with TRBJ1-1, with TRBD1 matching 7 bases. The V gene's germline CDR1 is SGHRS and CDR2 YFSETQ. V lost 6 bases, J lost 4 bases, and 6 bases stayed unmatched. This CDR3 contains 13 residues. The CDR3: CASTLNRGTEAFF. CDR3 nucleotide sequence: TGCGCCAGCACCCTTAACAGGGGCACTGAAGCTTTCTTT.

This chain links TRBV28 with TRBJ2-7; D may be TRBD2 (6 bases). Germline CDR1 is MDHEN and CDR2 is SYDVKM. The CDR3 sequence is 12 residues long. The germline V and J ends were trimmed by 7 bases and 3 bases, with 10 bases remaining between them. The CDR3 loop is CASTGGNYEQYF. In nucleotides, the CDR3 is TGTGCCAGCACCGGCGGGAACTACGAGCAGTACTTC.

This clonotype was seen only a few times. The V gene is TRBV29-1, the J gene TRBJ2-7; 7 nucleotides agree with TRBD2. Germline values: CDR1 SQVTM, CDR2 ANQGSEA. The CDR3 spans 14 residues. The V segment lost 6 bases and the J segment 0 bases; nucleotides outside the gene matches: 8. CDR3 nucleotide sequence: TGCAGCGTATCGGGGGGACGGAACTCCTACGAGCAGTACTTC. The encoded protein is CSVSGGRNSYEQYF.

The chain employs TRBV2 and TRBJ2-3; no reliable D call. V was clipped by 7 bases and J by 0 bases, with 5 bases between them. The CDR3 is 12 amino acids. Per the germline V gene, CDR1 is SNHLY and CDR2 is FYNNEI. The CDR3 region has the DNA TGTGCCAGCACTATCAGCACAGATACGCAGTATTTT. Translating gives CASTISTDTQYF.

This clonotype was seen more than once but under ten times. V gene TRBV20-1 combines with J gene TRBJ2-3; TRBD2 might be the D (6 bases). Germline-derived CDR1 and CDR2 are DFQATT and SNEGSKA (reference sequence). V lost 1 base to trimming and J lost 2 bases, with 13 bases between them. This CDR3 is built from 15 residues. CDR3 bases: TGCAGTGCTAGAGGAACAGAGGGACTCACAGATACGCAGTATTTT. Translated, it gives CSARGTEGLTDTQYF.

The CDR3 here is CASSPRHPNYEQYF. The CDR3 DNA sequence: TGTGCCAGCTCACCACGGCACCCAAACTACGAGCAGTACTTC. The rearrangement uses TRBV18 and TRBJ2-5; D is uncertain. TRBJ2-7 explains the end of the DNA better; the J call may be wrong. From germline, CDR1 is KGHSH and CDR2 LQKENI. CDR3 size: 14 residues.

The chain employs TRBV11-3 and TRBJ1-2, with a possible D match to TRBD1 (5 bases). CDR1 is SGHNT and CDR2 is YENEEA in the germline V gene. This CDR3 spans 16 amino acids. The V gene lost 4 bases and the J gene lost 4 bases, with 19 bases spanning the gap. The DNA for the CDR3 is TGTGCCAGCAGCTCCCACTATGGGGAGGGGACCTATGGCTACACCTTC. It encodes CASSSHYGEGTYGYTF.

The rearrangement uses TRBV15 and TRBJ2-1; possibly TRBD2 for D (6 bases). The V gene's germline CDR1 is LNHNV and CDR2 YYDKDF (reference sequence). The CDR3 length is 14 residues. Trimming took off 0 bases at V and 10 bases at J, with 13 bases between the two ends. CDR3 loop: CATSRDSPTSEQFF. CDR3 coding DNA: TGTGCCACCAGCAGAGATTCACCCACTAGCGAGCAGTTCTTC.

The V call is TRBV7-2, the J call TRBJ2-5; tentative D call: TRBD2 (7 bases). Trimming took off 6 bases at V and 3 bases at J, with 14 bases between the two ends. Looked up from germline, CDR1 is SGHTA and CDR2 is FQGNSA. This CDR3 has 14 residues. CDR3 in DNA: TGTGCCAGCAGAGTCGGGGGGCCAAAAGAGACCCAGTACTTC. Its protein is CASRVGGPKETQYF. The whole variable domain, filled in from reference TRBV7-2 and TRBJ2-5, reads GAGVSQSPSNKVTEKGKDVELRCDPISGHTALYWYRQSLGQGLEFLIYFQGNSAPDKSGLPSDRFSAERTGGSVSTLTIQRTQQEDSAVYLCASRVGGPKETQYFGPGTRLLVL.

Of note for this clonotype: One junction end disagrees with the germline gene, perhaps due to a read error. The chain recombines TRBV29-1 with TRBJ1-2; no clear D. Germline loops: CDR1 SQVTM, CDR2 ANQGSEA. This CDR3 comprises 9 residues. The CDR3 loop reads CSFEAGYTF. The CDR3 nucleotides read TGCAGCTTTGAGGCCGGCTACACCTTC.

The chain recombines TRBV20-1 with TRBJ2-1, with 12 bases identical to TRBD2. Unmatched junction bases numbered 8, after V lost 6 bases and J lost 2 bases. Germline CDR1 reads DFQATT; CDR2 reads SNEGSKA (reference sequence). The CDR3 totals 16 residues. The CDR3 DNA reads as TGCAGTGCCACGACTAGCGGGGGTACTACCTACAATGAGCAGTTCTTC. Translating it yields CSATTSGGTTYNEQFF.

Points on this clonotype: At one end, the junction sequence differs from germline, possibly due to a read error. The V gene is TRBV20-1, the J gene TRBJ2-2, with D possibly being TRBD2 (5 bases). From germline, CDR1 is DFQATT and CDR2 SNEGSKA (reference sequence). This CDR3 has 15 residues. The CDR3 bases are TGCAGTGCTCTCTCGGCGGGCCTGAACACCGGGGAGCGGTTTTTT. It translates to CSALSAGLNTGERFF.

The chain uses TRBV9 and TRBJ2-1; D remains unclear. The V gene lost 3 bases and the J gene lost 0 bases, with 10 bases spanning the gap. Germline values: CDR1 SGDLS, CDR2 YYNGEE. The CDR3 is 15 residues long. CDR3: CASSAGISSYNEQFF. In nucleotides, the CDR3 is TGTGCCAGCAGCGCTGGAATTAGCTCCTACAATGAGCAGTTCTTC.

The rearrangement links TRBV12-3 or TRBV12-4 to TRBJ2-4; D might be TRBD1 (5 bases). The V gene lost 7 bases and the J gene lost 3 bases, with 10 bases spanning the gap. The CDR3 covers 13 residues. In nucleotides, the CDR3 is TGTGCCAGCATAGGGGTGAACAAAAACATTCAGTACTTC. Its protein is CASIGVNKNIQYF.

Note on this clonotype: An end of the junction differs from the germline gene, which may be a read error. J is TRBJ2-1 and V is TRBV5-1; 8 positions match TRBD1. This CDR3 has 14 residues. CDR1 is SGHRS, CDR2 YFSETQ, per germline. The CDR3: CTSSLGQDYNEQFF. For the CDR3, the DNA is TGCACCAGCAGCTTGGGACAGGACTACAATGAGCAGTTCTTC.

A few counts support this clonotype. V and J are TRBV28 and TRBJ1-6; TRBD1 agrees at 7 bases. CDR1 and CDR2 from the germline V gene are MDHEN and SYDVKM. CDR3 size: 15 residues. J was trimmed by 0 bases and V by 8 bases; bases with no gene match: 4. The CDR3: CASGTESSYNSPLHF. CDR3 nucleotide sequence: TGTGCCAGCGGGACAGAGAGCTCCTATAATTCACCCCTCCACTTT.

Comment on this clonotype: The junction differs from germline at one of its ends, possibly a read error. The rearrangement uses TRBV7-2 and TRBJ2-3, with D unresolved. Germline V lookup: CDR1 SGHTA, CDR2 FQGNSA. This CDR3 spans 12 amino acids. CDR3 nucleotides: TGTGCCTGCAGCCCCAGCACAGATACGCAGTATTTT. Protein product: CACSPSTDTQYF.

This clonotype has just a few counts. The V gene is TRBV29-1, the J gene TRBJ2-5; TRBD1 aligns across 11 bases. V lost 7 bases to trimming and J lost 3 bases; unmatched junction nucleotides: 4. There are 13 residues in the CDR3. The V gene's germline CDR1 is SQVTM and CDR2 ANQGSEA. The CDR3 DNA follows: TGCAGCGCGCGGACAGGGGGCAAAGAGACCCAGTACTTC. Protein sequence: CSARTGGKETQYF.

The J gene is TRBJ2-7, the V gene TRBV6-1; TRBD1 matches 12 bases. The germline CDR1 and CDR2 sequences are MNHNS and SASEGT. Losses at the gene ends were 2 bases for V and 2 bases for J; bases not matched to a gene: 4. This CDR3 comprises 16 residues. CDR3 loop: CASSEFGTGGPYEQYF. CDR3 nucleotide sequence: TGTGCCAGCAGTGAATTCGGGACAGGGGGCCCCTACGAGCAGTACTTC.

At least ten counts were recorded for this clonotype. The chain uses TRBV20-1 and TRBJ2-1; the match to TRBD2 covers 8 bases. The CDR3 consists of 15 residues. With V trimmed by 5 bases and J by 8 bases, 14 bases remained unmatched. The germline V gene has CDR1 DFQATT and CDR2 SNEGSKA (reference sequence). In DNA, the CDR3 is TGCAGTGCTCACCCCCGGGTAGCGGGGCTTGATGAGCAGTTCTTC. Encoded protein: CSAHPRVAGLDEQFF.

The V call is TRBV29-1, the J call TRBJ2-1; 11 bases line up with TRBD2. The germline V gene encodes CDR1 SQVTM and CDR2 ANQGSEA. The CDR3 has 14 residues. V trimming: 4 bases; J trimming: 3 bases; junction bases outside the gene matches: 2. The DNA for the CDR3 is TGCAGCGTTGCCGGGACTAGCGGCTACAATGAGCAGTTCTTC. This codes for CSVAGTSGYNEQFF.

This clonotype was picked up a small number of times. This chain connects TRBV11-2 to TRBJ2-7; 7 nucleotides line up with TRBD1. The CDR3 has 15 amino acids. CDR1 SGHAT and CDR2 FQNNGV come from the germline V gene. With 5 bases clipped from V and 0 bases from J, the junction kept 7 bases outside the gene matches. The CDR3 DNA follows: TGTGCCAGCAGCAAAGGGACAGACAGCTCCTACGAGCAGTACTTC. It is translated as CASSKGTDSSYEQYF.

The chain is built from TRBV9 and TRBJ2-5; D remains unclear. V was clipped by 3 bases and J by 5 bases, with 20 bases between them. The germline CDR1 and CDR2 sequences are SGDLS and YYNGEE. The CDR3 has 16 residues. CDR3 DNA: TGTGCCAGCAGCGCGAGCGTAAGTCCAAGTTGGGAGACCCAGTACTTC. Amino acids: CASSASVSPSWETQYF.

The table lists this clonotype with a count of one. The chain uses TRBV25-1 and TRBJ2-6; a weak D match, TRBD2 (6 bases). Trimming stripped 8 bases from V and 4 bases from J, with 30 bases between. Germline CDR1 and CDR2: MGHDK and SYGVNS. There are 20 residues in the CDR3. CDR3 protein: CASEGRVAGDWVIGANVLTF. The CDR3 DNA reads TGTGCCAGCGAGGGGAGAGTGGCTGGGGACTGGGTGATCGGGGCCAACGTCCTGACTTTC.